This record concerns one T cell receptor (beta chain) sequence. Data came from immunoSEQ multiplex PCR; TCRdb stores just in-frame clones and leaves some out. The data show about 80,000 clones, 75% to 90% seen once. This CDR3 is built from 11 residues. The germline V and J ends were trimmed by 3 bases and 10 bases, with 8 bases remaining between them. In germline, CDR1 is SGHRS, CDR2 YFSETQ. These data belong to a study of blood T cell repertoires in COVID-19. As for the study in general: Samples came from the United States, Italy and Spain, spanning acute and convalescent COVID-19.

The genes are TRBV5-1 and TRBJ2-1, with TRBD2 as a possible D gene (6 bases). The specimen was peripheral blood. The sequence was obtained from a man aged 65-85 years with active or convalescent COVID-19. The CDR3 loop is CASSWGLEQFF. The CDR3 nucleotides are TGCGCCAGCAGCTGGGGACTCGAGCAGTTCTTC.